This paragraph covers one TCR beta chain sequence. The data were taken from a study of blood T cell repertoires in COVID-19. About the research overall: Acute and convalescent COVID-19 samples came from the United States, Italy and Spain. From T cells, B-cell-depleted T cells, or PBMCs came the material, which was cDNA or gDNA.

Clones were read by immunoSEQ multiplex PCR, and TCRdb kept only the in-frame ones, dropping some. The sample has over 100,000 clones, about 85% seen once. V dropped 8 bases and J dropped 6 bases, with 11 bases sitting between them. The CDR3 spans 12 residues. Germline CDR1 is MNHEY and CDR2 is SVGAGI. Sequenced sample: peripheral blood. The gene calls are TRBV6-5 and TRBJ1-5; D perhaps matches TRBD1 (6 bases). The receptor was isolated from a man older than 75 with acute or convalescent COVID-19. The CDR3 protein is CASSGESQPQHF. The DNA of the CDR3 is TGTGCCAGCTCAGGGGAAAGTCAGCCCCAGCATTTT.